Shown below are 29 T cell receptor beta chains from a single sample sequenced in a study of shared clonotypes between healthy human individuals. Assay: immunoSEQ multiplex PCR; the TCRdb copy retains only in-frame clones and omits some. The sample holds about 990,000 clones; 75% to 80% are singletons and the top ten take more than 0.55%. What was sequenced was memory CD4+ T cells from PBMCs. The subset was: CD45RA-negative fraction. The receptors shown here come from a man between 18 and 35 years old in good health. Some clones in this sample may be carry-over from other donors' samples.

CDR3: CASSGPGRHTDTQYF. CDR3 coding DNA: TGTGCCAGCAGCGGCCCAGGACGGCACACAGATACGCAGTATTTT. The chain combines TRBV2 with TRBJ2-3; D ambiguous. Trimming pared 6 bases from V and 2 bases from J, leaving 15 bases between. The V gene's germline CDR1 is SNHLY and CDR2 FYNNEI. The CDR3 consists of 15 residues.

The J gene is TRBJ1-2, the V gene TRBV28, with D possibly being TRBD1 (5 bases). Germline CDR1 reads MDHEN; CDR2 reads SYDVKM. The CDR3 covers 16 residues. Trimming took off 4 bases at V and 4 bases at J, with 19 bases between the two ends. Here the CDR3 DNA reads TGTGCCAGCAGTTATTCCCATGGGGGGGTTCCCTATGGCTACACCTTC. Translated, it gives CASSYSHGGVPYGYTF.

This clone was recorded a few times. The J gene is TRBJ2-5, the V gene TRBV18; 8 bases line up with TRBD2. The V and J ends lost 3 bases and 4 bases, in that order; junction bases with no gene match: 13. This CDR3 region has 17 residues. Germline-derived CDR1 and CDR2 are KGHSH and LQKENI. The CDR3 DNA is TGTGCCAGCTCACCTGACCGGGGGGGGCCGGCGTCAGAGACCCAGTACTTC. This translates into CASSPDRGGPASETQYF.

The chain recombines TRBV18 with TRBJ1-2; tentatively, D is TRBD1 (5 bases). CDR3 size: 16 residues. Germline CDR1 and CDR2: KGHSH and LQKENI. Trimming removed 3 bases from V and 4 bases from J, with 18 bases in between. The chain's CDR3 is CASSPEGNRLSYGYTF. The CDR3 region has the DNA TGTGCCAGCTCACCGGAGGGGAATAGACTATCCTATGGCTACACCTTC.

The chain uses TRBV5-6 and TRBJ2-5; D ambiguous. V was shortened by 0 bases and J by 6 bases, with 12 bases between the two germline ends. This CDR3 comprises 14 residues. The germline V gene has CDR1 SGHDT and CDR2 YYEEEE. CDR3 protein: CASSLEIGPKTQYF. DNA for the CDR3: TGTGCCAGCAGCTTGGAGATAGGGCCGAAGACCCAGTACTTC.

V usage is TRBV30 and J usage is TRBJ2-7; TRBD2 aligns across 13 bases. CDR1 GTSNPN and CDR2 SVGIG come from the germline V gene (reference sequence). The junction had 5 bases not matched to a gene; V was cut back by 0 bases and J by 6 bases. The CDR3 runs 15 residues. The CDR3: CAWSVALAGGGEQYF. The CDR3 DNA sequence: TGTGCCTGGAGTGTCGCACTAGCGGGAGGGGGCGAGCAGTACTTC.

This chain links TRBV5-1 with TRBJ1-4; the D is unclear. Deletions cut 4 bases from V and 7 bases from J, with 17 bases between. The CDR3 covers 15 residues. Germline V gene data show CDR1 as SGHRS and CDR2 as YFSETQ. The CDR3 DNA reads TGCGCCAGCAGCCCGGTGGTTAATAGGCTTGAAAAACTGTTTTTT. Translating it yields CASSPVVNRLEKLFF.

J is TRBJ1-2 and V is TRBV19; a possible D gene is TRBD1 (6 bases). Germline assignment: CDR1 LNHDA and CDR2 SQIVND (reference sequence). The CDR3 runs to 15 residues. The V end lost 4 bases, the J end lost 4 bases, and 16 bases lay between the germline ends. Here the CDR3 DNA reads TGTGCCAGTAGTACCCTCGGGACGGACAGCTATGGCTACACCTTC. Translation gives CASSTLGTDSYGYTF.

This chain uses TRBV9 with TRBJ2-4, with a possible D match to TRBD2 (6 bases). The germline gives CDR1 SGDLS, CDR2 YYNGEE. The ends were cut back, 2 bases at V and 0 bases at J, with 6 bases in the middle. This CDR3 comprises 14 residues. In DNA form, the CDR3 reads TGTGCCAGCAGCGTGGGGGGAGCCAAAAACATTCAGTACTTC. Its translation: CASSVGGAKNIQYF. The full variable domain, in which reference TRBV9 and TRBJ2-4 provide the parts outside the CDR3, is DSGVTQTPKHLITATGQRVTLRCSPRSGDLSVYWYQQSLDQGLQFLIQYYNGEERAKGNILERFSAQQFPDLHSELNLSSLELGDSALYFCASSVGGAKNIQYFGAGTRLSVL.

The genes are TRBV4-1 and TRBJ1-2; maybe TRBD1 (5 bases). CDR1 is MGHRA and CDR2 is YSYEKL in the germline V gene. Between the trimmed V and J ends, which lost 1 base and 4 bases, there was a span of 10 bases. The CDR3 extends over 14 amino acids. Here the CDR3 DNA reads TGCGCCAGCAGCCAAGTGGCAGGGCCCTATGGCTACACCTTC. Its translation is CASSQVAGPYGYTF.

This chain uses TRBV7-8 with TRBJ2-7; D is possibly TRBD2 (6 bases). Trimming took off 4 bases at V and 2 bases at J, with 18 bases between the two ends. The CDR3 is 16 amino acids. Germline CDR1 reads SGHVS; CDR2 reads FQNEAQ. For the CDR3, the DNA is TGTGCCAGCAGCTCACCCTCCCGGGACTTAACCTACGAGCAGTACTTC. Residues: CASSSPSRDLTYEQYF.

This chain links TRBV19 with TRBJ1-1, with D possibly TRBD1 on 6 matching bases. The CDR3 has 14 residues. The V gene's germline CDR1 is LNHDA and CDR2 SQIVND (reference sequence). Trimming cost V 5 bases and J 5 bases, with 15 bases left between them. The CDR3 DNA reads TGTGCCAGTAGTCCAGGACAGTGGGAGACTGAAGCTTTCTTT. It specifies CASSPGQWETEAFF.

The genes are TRBV7-3 and TRBJ2-1; perhaps TRBD2 as D (6 bases). Looked up from germline, CDR1 is SGHTA and CDR2 is FQGTGA. There are 15 residues in the CDR3. V lost 5 bases to trimming and J lost 3 bases, with 14 bases between them. Written as DNA, the CDR3 is TGTGCCAGCAGCCGGAGGAGTAGCGGCTACAATGAGCAGTTCTTC. Protein sequence: CASSRRSSGYNEQFF. The whole variable domain, filled in from reference TRBV7-3 and TRBJ2-1, reads GAGVSQTPSNKVTEKGKYVELRCDPISGHTALYWYRQSLGQGPEFLIYFQGTGAADDSGLPNDRFFAVRPEGSVSTLKIQRTERGDSAVYLCASSRRSSGYNEQFFGPGTRLTVL.

The chain employs TRBV30 and TRBJ1-1, with 7 bases lining up with TRBD1. Germline V gene data show CDR1 as GTSNPN and CDR2 as SVGIG (reference sequence). Trimming removed 8 bases from V and 4 bases from J; junction bases left unmatched: 7. There are 12 residues in the CDR3. CDR3 in amino acids: CARMTGPTEAFF. CDR3 bases: TGTGCCAGAATGACAGGGCCCACTGAAGCTTTCTTT.

This chain links TRBV5-1 with TRBJ2-7; D not resolved. The CDR3 runs to 12 residues. In germline, CDR1 is SGHRS, CDR2 YFSETQ. V gave up 8 bases and J gave up 2 bases, with 11 bases separating them. In nucleotides, the CDR3 is TGCGCCAGTTCATATAGTGCCTACGAGCAGTACTTC. Translating it yields CASSYSAYEQYF.

The chain uses TRBV7-2 and TRBJ2-3; TRBD2 agrees at 7 bases. Germline values: CDR1 SGHTA, CDR2 FQGNSA. The CDR3 runs 14 residues. The V gene end was trimmed by 5 bases and the J gene end by 4 bases; junction bases not matched to a gene: 6. The CDR3 is CASSQQRESDTQYF. CDR3 nucleotide sequence: TGTGCCAGCAGCCAGCAGCGGGAATCAGATACGCAGTATTTT.

The chain uses TRBV5-1 and TRBJ2-7, with 11 positions matching TRBD1. CDR1 is SGHRS and CDR2 is YFSETQ in the germline V gene. Trimming at V came to 1 base and at J to 3 bases, leaving 3 bases not matched to a gene. This CDR3 is 15 amino acids long. The DNA for the CDR3 is TGCGCCAGCAGCTTGCCCGGGACAGGGGGCTACGAGCAGTACTTC. As protein: CASSLPGTGGYEQYF.

This clone was observed a handful of times. The gene calls are TRBV30 and TRBJ1-5; no clear D. This CDR3 is 14 amino acids long. V lost 5 bases, J lost 0 bases, and 11 bases lay in between. The germline CDR1 and CDR2 sequences are GTSNPN and SVGIG (reference sequence). CDR3 sequence: CAWQPHGSNQPQHF. The CDR3 DNA sequence: TGTGCCTGGCAGCCCCATGGTAGCAATCAGCCCCAGCATTTT.

This clone was picked up a small number of times. The chain employs TRBV5-1 and TRBJ2-1; 8 nucleotides match TRBD1. Germline CDR1 is SGHRS and CDR2 is YFSETQ. V was clipped by 6 bases and J by 2 bases; unmatched bases: 10. The CDR3 totals 16 residues. CDR3 in amino acids: CASNLQGEIPYNEQFF. In DNA, the CDR3 is TGCGCCAGCAACCTACAGGGGGAAATTCCCTACAATGAGCAGTTCTTC. The variable domain in full, completed from reference TRBV5-1 and TRBJ2-1, reads KAGVTQTPRYLIKTRGQQVTLSCSPISGHRSVSWYQQTPGQGLQFLFEYFSETQRNKGNFPGRFSGRQFSNSRSEMNVSTLELGDSALYLCASNLQGEIPYNEQFFGPGTRLTVL.

The J gene is TRBJ1-4, the V gene TRBV4-1, with 7 bases fitting TRBD1. The CDR3 contains 13 residues. Unmatched junction bases numbered 1, after V lost 1 base and J lost 8 bases. CDR1 and CDR2 from the germline V gene are MGHRA and YSYEKL. CDR3 amino acids: CASSQGGQEKLFF. The CDR3 DNA follows: TGCGCCAGCAGCCAAGGGGGACAGGAAAAACTGTTTTTT.

The V and J genes are TRBV29-1 and TRBJ2-5; D remains ambiguous. The CDR3 has 14 amino acids. Germline values: CDR1 SQVTM, CDR2 ANQGSEA. Trimming stripped 4 bases from V and 0 bases from J, with 12 bases between. The CDR3 reads CSVGGRLNQETQYF. The CDR3 nucleotides read TGCAGCGTTGGTGGTCGCCTAAACCAAGAGACCCAGTACTTC.

A few counts support this clone. The chain recombines TRBV19 with TRBJ2-1, with D possibly matching TRBD1 (5 bases). The CDR3 has 13 amino acids. Looked up from germline, CDR1 is LNHDA and CDR2 is SQIVND (reference sequence). V was pared by 6 bases and J by 10 bases, with 16 bases between. The CDR3 DNA reads TGTGCCAGTAGGGGAATAGGGGAAGAAGAGCAGTTCTTC. Translated: CASRGIGEEEQFF.

This clone was observed a few times. The rearrangement uses TRBV5-1 and TRBJ2-5; D is possibly TRBD1 or TRBD2 (5 bases each). Germline CDR1 SGHRS, CDR2 YFSETQ. CDR3 length equals 16 residues. Trimming stripped 4 bases from V and 0 bases from J, with 16 bases between. Written as DNA, the CDR3 is TGCGCCAGCAGCCACACCCCGGGACCGAACCAAGAGACCCAGTACTTC. Encoded protein: CASSHTPGPNQETQYF.

The table lists this clone with a count of one. This chain uses TRBV6-4 with TRBJ2-1, with unresolved D. Germline lookup yields CDR1 MRHNA and CDR2 SNTAGT. V gave up 4 bases and J gave up 0 bases, with 13 bases separating them. This CDR3 has 16 amino acids. The CDR3 DNA sequence: TGTGCCAGCAGTGCCCAGACTCCTTCCTCCTACAATGAGCAGTTCTTC. It codes for CASSAQTPSSYNEQFF.

V and J are TRBV7-2 and TRBJ2-5, with D perhaps TRBD1 (6 bases). TRBJ2-7 explains the end of the DNA better; the J call may be wrong. Germline V gives CDR1 SGHTA, CDR2 FQGNSA. This CDR3 has 11 amino acids. The CDR3 nucleotides are TGTGCCAGCAGTCAGGGGCCCGAGCAGTACTTC. This codes for CASSQGPEQYF.

For the CDR3, the DNA is TGTGCCAGCTCACCCGCAGGACAGGGTGAGACCCAGTACTTC. Its protein is CASSPAGQGETQYF. The chain carries TRBV18 and TRBJ2-5, with 8 positions matching TRBD1. J gave up 5 bases and V 3 bases, and 5 bases lay outside the gene matches. The CDR3 is 14 amino acids. CDR1 and CDR2 from the germline V gene are KGHSH and LQKENI.

This rearrangement joins TRBV5-1 to TRBJ2-1; TRBD2 aligns across 8 bases. The CDR3 sequence is 15 residues long. CDR1 SGHRS and CDR2 YFSETQ come from the germline V gene. J gave up 2 bases and V 6 bases, and 7 bases lay outside the gene matches. The CDR3 spells CASTRGGPAYNEQFF. CDR3 in DNA: TGCGCCAGCACCCGGGGGGGTCCCGCCTACAATGAGCAGTTCTTC.

CDR3 sequence: CASSPWTGLYGYTF. The CDR3 nucleotides read TGTGCCAGCAGCCCCTGGACAGGGCTGTATGGCTACACCTTC. This chain uses TRBV11-2 with TRBJ1-2, with 8 bases that match TRBD1. This CDR3 has 14 residues. V was clipped by 5 bases and J by 5 bases; unmatched bases: 7. Looked up from germline, CDR1 is SGHAT and CDR2 is FQNNGV.

This clone was counted a few times. CDR3 region: CASSLRQGLGGEAFF. CDR3 in DNA: TGTGCCAGCAGCTTACGTCAGGGACTAGGTGGTGAAGCTTTCTTT. The rearrangement links TRBV7-9 to TRBJ1-1; tentative D call: TRBD1 (5 bases). The CDR3 runs 15 residues. Germline V gives CDR1 SEHNR, CDR2 FQNEAQ (reference sequence). V dropped 2 bases and J dropped 7 bases, with 17 bases sitting between them.